The rows below give T cell receptor beta chains drawn from one sample of a study of graft-versus-host responses after intestinal transplantation. The repertoire was sequenced with immunoSEQ multiplex PCR; TCRdb's copy has only in-frame clones and lacks some. The sample contains approximately 130,000 clones, about 92% of which appear only once. No antigen is known for these receptors. The input for sequencing was unstimulated CD4+ T cells sorted from spleen or lymph node cells, taken before intestinal transplant. The source is a human donor who received an intestinal transplant. CDR3s include the opening cysteine and the closing phenylalanine or tryptophan. A D gene is named only where the DNA matches it firmly. Some rows have no size entry. The others give once, few or many, or a class for an expanded clone.

v_gene	abundance	d_gene	j_gene	CDR3aa	CDR3nt
TRBV29-1	.	.	TRBJ1-2	CSVEDGWTVYGYTF	TGCAGCGTTGAAGACGGGTGGACAGTTTATGGCTACACCTTC
TRBV4-2	.	TRBD1	TRBJ2-1	CASSQGATGQGAYEQLF	TGTGCCAGCAGCCAAGGGGCAACGGGACAGGGGGCTTATGAGCAGCTCTTC
TRBV11-1	.	.	TRBJ2-7	CASSPLADYEQYF	TGTGCCAGCAGCCCCCTTGCTGACTACGAGCAGTACTTC
TRBV7-8	.	.	TRBJ1-6	CASSHSNSPLHF	TGTGCCAGCAGCCACTCCAATTCACCCCTCCACTTT
TRBV5-1	.	.	TRBJ2-7	CASSWDLYEQYF	TGCGCCAGCAGCTGGGACCTCTACGAGCAGTACTTC
TRBV6-6	.	.	TRBJ1-2	CASSYRYDNYGYTF	TGTGCCAGCAGTTACCGGTATGACAACTATGGCTACACCTTC
TRBV10-3	.	.	TRBJ2-1	CAISESNWKNNEQFF	TGTGCCATCAGTGAGTCGAATTGGAAAAACAATGAGCAGTTCTTC
TRBV5-4	.	.	TRBJ2-6	CASSSGRSSGANVLTF	TGTGCCAGCAGCTCGGGGCGATCTTCTGGGGCCAACGTCCTGACTTTC
TRBV15	.	.	TRBJ1-5	CATSLDRPNQPQHF	TGTGCCACCAGCCTCGACAGACCGAATCAGCCCCAGCATTTT
TRBV6-5	once	.	TRBJ1-2	CASSYRIGAHYGYTF	TGTGCCAGCAGTTACAGGATAGGGGCCCACTATGGCTACACCTTC
TRBV5-1	.	.	TRBJ2-3	CASSWDVGWDTQYF	TGCGCCAGCAGCTGGGACGTCGGTTGGGATACGCAGTATTTT
TRBV5-6	.	TRBD1	TRBJ1-2	CASAGTDIPNYGYTF	TGTGCCAGCGCTGGGACAGATATACCTAACTATGGCTACACCTTC
TRBV5-8	few	.	TRBJ1-1	CASSLFENTEAFF	TGTGCCAGCAGCTTGTTCGAGAACACTGAAGCTTTCTTT
TRBV9	.	.	TRBJ1-3	CASSVDLGGPSTIYF	TGTGCCAGCAGCGTAGATTTGGGGGGTCCAAGCACCATATATTTT
TRBV9	once	.	TRBJ2-1	CASSQGGARYNEQFF	TGTGCCAGCAGCCAGGGGGGCGCAAGGTACAATGAGCAGTTCTTC
TRBV6-1	.	.	TRBJ1-2	CASSGNRDGTYGYTF	TGTGCCAGCAGTGGGAACCGGGACGGGACCTATGGCTACACCTTC
TRBV7-2	once	.	TRBJ2-2	CASSLRLGGRQGPTGELFF	TGTGCCAGCAGCTTACGGTTAGGGGGGAGACAGGGTCCCACCGGGGAGCTGTTTTTT
TRBV18	.	.	TRBJ2-1	CASSWIQENEQFF	TGTGCCAGCTCATGGATACAGGAAAATGAGCAGTTCTTC
TRBV19	.	.	TRBJ1-6	CASRVRSNSPLHF	TGTGCCAGTAGGGTCAGGTCGAATTCACCCCTCCACTTT
TRBV27	.	.	TRBJ2-2	CASSFPDTGELFF	TGTGCCAGCAGTTTCCCAGACACCGGGGAGCTGTTTTTT
TRBV11-3	.	.	TRBJ2-7	CASSLDGVGIGEQYF	TGTGCCAGCAGCTTAGATGGGGTTGGCATCGGGGAGCAGTACTTC
TRBV6-1	.	.	TRBJ2-1	CAINQANQGEQFF	TGTGCCATCAACCAGGCGAACCAGGGTGAGCAGTTCTTC
TRBV13	.	TRBD1	TRBJ1-2	CASSLSGGYGYTF	TGTGCCAGCAGCTTATCAGGGGGCTATGGCTACACCTTC
TRBV23-1	.	.	TRBJ2-7	CASSQSRGHEQYF	TGCGCCAGCAGTCAATCGAGAGGGCACGAGCAGTACTTC
TRBV6-5	.	.	TRBJ2-5	CASSYSVGETQYF	TGTGCCAGCAGTTACTCTGTTGGAGAGACCCAGTACTTC
TRBV18	.	.	TRBJ1-1	CASSEGSVNTEAFF	TGTGCCAGCTCAGAGGGGAGCGTGAACACTGAAGCTTTCTTT
TRBV9	.	TRBD2	TRBJ2-3	CASTATSLAADTQYF	TGTGCCAGCACCGCGACTAGCCTTGCGGCAGATACGCAGTATTTT
TRBV2	.	.	TRBJ1-6	CASRQGNSPLHF	TGTGCCAGCAGACAGGGTAATTCACCCCTCCACTTT
TRBV11-2	.	.	TRBJ2-5	CASSSSSGQTQYF	TGTGCCAGCAGTTCGTCGTCTGGACAGACCCAGTACTTC
TRBV7-8	.	.	TRBJ2-3	CASSHNRDPLADTQYF	TGTGCCAGCAGCCATAACCGGGACCCGTTGGCAGATACGCAGTATTTT
TRBV29-1	.	.	TRBJ1-2	CSVVGQDHGYTF	TGCAGCGTTGTTGGCCAGGATCACGGCTACACCTTC
TRBV5-8	.	.	TRBJ2-1	CASRVTGSYNEQFF	TGTGCCAGCAGGGTGACAGGATCTTACAATGAGCAGTTCTTC
TRBV5-1	few	TRBD1	TRBJ1-1	CASSRQGISENTEAFF	TGCGCCAGCTCCCGACAGGGGATAAGTGAGAACACTGAAGCTTTCTTT
TRBV10-2	.	.	TRBJ2-5	CASIPGRTLQETQYF	TGCGCCAGCATACCGGGGAGGACTTTACAAGAGACCCAGTACTTC
TRBV2	.	.	TRBJ2-1	CASTTDRSSYNEQFF	TGTGCCAGCACCACCGACAGAAGCTCCTACAATGAGCAGTTCTTC
TRBV18	.	.	TRBJ1-4	CASSPPTRGEKLFF	TGTGCCAGCTCACCACCGACGCGAGGTGAAAAACTGTTTTTT
TRBV11-2	.	.	TRBJ2-2	CASSLERTGELFF	TGTGCCAGCAGCTTAGAAAGGACCGGGGAGCTGTTTTTT
TRBV7-2	.	.	TRBJ2-3	CASSVGTTDTQYF	TGTGCCAGCAGCGTGGGAACCACAGATACGCAGTATTTT